These 16 T cell receptor beta chains share one sample of origin, sequenced in a study of beta chain features in type 1 diabetes. Study conclusions and caveats: In all four CD4+ subsets, TCRB CDR3 length was significantly, moderately reduced in type 1 diabetes.

Their target antigens are unknown. Expressed TCRB transcripts were sequenced because the entire RNA isolate underwent reverse transcription. Repertoires were generated with immunoSEQ multiplex PCR, while TCRdb's copy carries only in-frame clones and drops some. The sample lists more than 250,000 clones, roughly an eighth occurring once. Sequencing used naive CD4+ T cells from blood. All receptors come from a man aged 25 to 45 with type 1 diabetes.

The sample holds a few counts of this clone. The V gene is TRBV28, the J gene TRBJ2-7; possibly TRBD1 for D (6 bases). Trimming cost V 6 bases and J 4 bases, with 19 bases left between them. The CDR3 consists of 15 residues. Germline CDR1 and CDR2: MDHEN and SYDVKM. The CDR3 loop reads CASRKPRTAGYEQYF. The CDR3 DNA reads TGTGCCAGCAGGAAGCCCCGGACAGCCGGGTACGAGCAGTACTTC. Full variable domain (outside the CDR3, taken from reference TRBV28 and TRBJ2-7): DVKVTQSSRYLVKRTGEKVFLECVQDMDHENMFWYRQDPGLGLRLIYFSYDVKMKEKGDIPEGYSVSREKKERFSLILESASTNQTSMYLCASRKPRTAGYEQYFGPGTRLTVT.

The chain carries TRBV10-3 and TRBJ1-1; weak D call: TRBD1 (6 bases). This CDR3 region has 15 residues. Trimming left V 4 bases short and J 3 bases short, with 15 bases between. In germline, CDR1 is ENHRY, CDR2 SYGVKD. CDR3 in amino acids: CAISGQARGYTEAFF. CDR3 bases: TGTGCCATCAGTGGACAGGCCCGCGGATACACTGAAGCTTTCTTT.

In this sample, this clone turned up a few times. This rearrangement joins TRBV5-1 to TRBJ2-1; 7 positions agree with TRBD2. V shed 3 bases, J shed 3 bases, and the junction held 9 bases outside the gene matches. The length of the CDR3 is 16 residues. Germline V CDR1 and CDR2: SGHRS, YFSETQ. The CDR3 spells CASSSLAGAGYNEQFF. CDR3 bases: TGCGCCAGCAGCTCCCTGGCGGGAGCGGGCTACAATGAGCAGTTCTTC. Filled out from reference TRBV5-1 and TRBJ2-1, the complete variable domain reads KAGVTQTPRYLIKTRGQQVTLSCSPISGHRSVSWYQQTPGQGLQFLFEYFSETQRNKGNFPGRFSGRQFSNSRSEMNVSTLELGDSALYLCASSSLAGAGYNEQFFGPGTRLTVL.

This clone appeared a few times. This chain uses TRBV9 with TRBJ2-2; D gene ambiguous. Germline CDR1 is SGDLS and CDR2 is YYNGEE. The CDR3 loop spans 14 amino acids. V lost 6 bases to trimming and J lost 3 bases, with 12 bases between them. The CDR3 here is CASTQAGYTGELFF. Here the CDR3 DNA reads TGTGCCAGCACCCAAGCCGGGTACACCGGGGAGCTGTTTTTT. The whole variable domain, remainder taken from reference TRBV9 and TRBJ2-2, is DSGVTQTPKHLITATGQRVTLRCSPRSGDLSVYWYQQSLDQGLQFLIQYYNGEERAKGNILERFSAQQFPDLHSELNLSSLELGDSALYFCASTQAGYTGELFFGEGSRLTVL.

This clone has only a few counts. The chain employs TRBV28 and TRBJ2-5, with 9 bases aligning to TRBD2. Germline V gene data show CDR1 as MDHEN and CDR2 as SYDVKM. Trimming cost V 7 bases and J 1 base; bases outside gene matches: 13. The CDR3 has 17 residues. CDR3 protein: CASTPPASGTFQETQYF. Here the CDR3 DNA reads TGTGCCAGCACCCCCCCTGCTAGCGGGACGTTCCAAGAGACCCAGTACTTC.

V and J are TRBV30 and TRBJ2-2; 8 bases are a match to TRBD1. The CDR3 is 14 residues long. V lost 8 bases and J lost 8; bases outside the gene matches: 13. The V gene's germline CDR1 is GTSNPN and CDR2 SVGIG (reference sequence). CDR3 protein: CAGDGQGLWGELFF. CDR3 DNA sequence: TGTGCCGGGGATGGACAGGGTCTGTGGGGGGAGCTGTTTTTT.

This clone was observed once. V usage is TRBV15 and J usage is TRBJ2-3, with 8 nucleotides matching TRBD1. Germline trimming cut 0 bases from V and 2 bases from J; bases unmatched to any gene: 4. This CDR3 has 16 residues. CDR1 and CDR2 (germline): LNHNV, YYDKDF (reference sequence). CDR3: CATSRDRGLPTDTQYF. In DNA, the CDR3 is TGTGCCACCAGCAGAGACAGGGGGCTACCCACAGATACGCAGTATTTT.

The chain employs TRBV30 and TRBJ2-3; D ambiguous. This CDR3 has 11 amino acids. Looked up from germline, CDR1 is GTSNPN and CDR2 is SVGIG (reference sequence). Trimming removed 8 bases from V and 5 bases from J, with 11 bases in between. The CDR3 loop reads CATGVLDTQYF. Here the CDR3 DNA reads TGTGCCACCGGAGTTTTAGATACGCAGTATTTT.

V usage is TRBV5-4 and J usage is TRBJ2-1; the match to TRBD2 covers 11 bases. This CDR3 has 15 amino acids. Germline V gene lookup returns CDR1 SGHNT and CDR2 YYREEE (reference sequence). J lost 6 bases, V lost 4 bases, and 6 bases had no gene match. This CDR3 reads CASSIRLAGGNEQFF. CDR3 nucleotides: TGTGCCAGCAGCATAAGGCTAGCGGGAGGCAATGAGCAGTTCTTC. The complete variable domain, with remaining parts taken from reference TRBV5-4 and TRBJ2-1, reads ETGVTQSPTHLIKTRGQQVTLRCSSQSGHNTVSWYQQALGQGPQFIFQYYREEENGRGNFPPRFSGLQFPNYSSELNVNALELDDSALYLCASSIRLAGGNEQFFGPGTRLTVL.

The rearrangement joins TRBV4-3 to TRBJ2-3; TRBD2 is a possible D gene (6 bases). Trimming stripped 3 bases from V and 2 bases from J, with 12 bases between. The CDR3 spans 15 residues. Germline V gene lookup returns CDR1 LGHNA and CDR2 YSLEER. CDR3 protein: CASSQNPGLTDTQYF. The CDR3 DNA follows: TGCGCCAGCAGCCAGAACCCGGGACTCACAGATACGCAGTATTTT.

V is TRBV6-6 and J is TRBJ2-7, with 12 bases identical to TRBD1. The CDR3 consists of 16 residues. Per germline, CDR1 MNHNY and CDR2 SVGAGI (reference sequence). The junction had 11 bases not matched to a gene; V was cut back by 5 bases and J by 6 bases. The CDR3: CASSKPGQGAIFEQYF. The CDR3 DNA follows: TGTGCCAGCAGTAAGCCGGGACAGGGGGCTATATTCGAGCAGTACTTC.

This chain connects TRBV5-4 to TRBJ2-6; a weak D match, TRBD1 (5 bases). Germline assignment: CDR1 SGHNT and CDR2 YYREEE (reference sequence). Trimming took off 1 base at V and 1 base at J, with 21 bases between the two ends. The CDR3 is made up of 20 amino acids. The CDR3 DNA is TGTGCCAGCAGCTTGAGTCGAAGTACAGGTCATGAGTCTGGGGCCAACGTCCTGACTTTC. It yields the protein CASSLSRSTGHESGANVLTF.

The genes are TRBV28 and TRBJ2-7; 9 positions agree with TRBD1. The junction had 9 bases not matched to a gene; V was cut back by 6 bases and J by 9 bases. Germline V gene data show CDR1 as MDHEN and CDR2 as SYDVKM. The CDR3 runs to 13 residues. Written as DNA, the CDR3 is TGTGCCAGCAGCGCGGGACAGGGTTCCGCGCAGTACTTC. This sequence encodes CASSAGQGSAQYF. The whole variable domain, filled in from reference TRBV28 and TRBJ2-7, reads DVKVTQSSRYLVKRTGEKVFLECVQDMDHENMFWYRQDPGLGLRLIYFSYDVKMKEKGDIPEGYSVSREKKERFSLILESASTNQTSMYLCASSAGQGSAQYFGPGTRLTVT.

The table lists this clone with a few counts. The rearrangement joins TRBV7-9 to TRBJ2-7, with TRBD2 matching over 14 bases. The CDR3 is made up of 16 amino acids. Germline assignment: CDR1 SEHNR and CDR2 FQNEAQ (reference sequence). Unmatched junction bases numbered 5, after V lost 3 bases and J lost 4 bases. Here the CDR3 reads CASSLGLAGVGYEQYF. The CDR3 nucleotides are TGTGCCAGCAGCTTGGGACTAGCGGGAGTTGGGTACGAGCAGTACTTC. The full variable domain, rest sourced from reference TRBV7-9 and TRBJ2-7, is DTGVSQNPRHKITKRGQNVTFRCDPISEHNRLYWYRQTLGQGPEFLTYFQNEAQLEKSRLLSDRFSAERPKGSFSTLEIQRTEQGDSAMYLCASSLGLAGVGYEQYFGPGTRLTVT.

This clone was counted only a few times. This chain links TRBV2 with TRBJ2-6, with D possibly matching TRBD1 (6 bases). The germline gives CDR1 SNHLY, CDR2 FYNNEI. This CDR3 contains 15 residues. The ends were cut back, 7 bases at V and 2 bases at J, with 12 bases in the middle. CDR3 in amino acids: CASKVQGTGANVLTF. CDR3 DNA sequence: TGTGCCAGCAAGGTGCAGGGGACTGGGGCCAACGTCCTGACTTTC.

The chain uses TRBV5-1 and TRBJ2-5; TRBD1 agrees at 9 bases. Losses at the gene ends were 3 bases for V and 4 bases for J; bases not matched to a gene: 7. This CDR3 spans 15 amino acids. Germline V gene sequence: CDR1 SGHRS, CDR2 YFSETQ. The CDR3 bases are TGCGCCAGCAGCTCACAGGGGGCGAGCGGAGAGACCCAGTACTTC. It specifies CASSSQGASGETQYF.